The clone carrying this TCR beta chain was counted between two and nine times. The TCRbeta library was prepared with unique molecular identifiers. TCRdb recomputed calls from the PCR reads with MiXCR, one row per CDR3 protein. In the table there are nearly 550,000 distinct CDR3 sequences, around 16% of which are singletons. CDR3 length equals 12 residues. The V gene's germline CDR1 is SGDLS and CDR2 YYNGEE. V was shortened by 0 bases and J by 9 bases, with 7 bases between the two germline ends. This specimen belongs to a study of T-cell reconstitution after alpha-beta-depleted transplantation in children.

The clonotype was recovered from a human donor who donated a stem cell graft to a child with acute lymphoblastic leukemia. V usage is TRBV9 and J usage is TRBJ2-1; D ambiguous. The sequencing here drew on PBMCs from the stem cell graft donor, taken from the stem cell graft. CDR3 loop: CASSVGVGEQFF. For the CDR3, the DNA is TGTGCCAGCAGCGTAGGGGTTGGTGAGCAGTTCTTC.